The source of this TCR beta chain is a study of lung T cells in sarcoidosis with Löfgren's syndrome. Looked up from germline, CDR1 is LNHDA and CDR2 is SQIVND (reference sequence). Trimming stripped 3 bases from V and 9 bases from J, with 9 bases between. This CDR3 has 12 residues. TCRdb itself ran the reads through MiXCR, one entry per CDR3 protein. Of 55,000 to 80,000 distinct CDR3 sequences in the sample, 20% to 25% are singletons; the top ten hold approximately 2.2%. The specimen was CD4+ T cells from PBMCs. The sequence came from a human donor with sarcoidosis (Löfgren's syndrome or another form), or a control subject (not recorded which). The chain is built from TRBV19 and TRBJ2-1, with D possibly TRBD2 on 6 matching bases. The CDR3 reads CASSIRAGEQFF. In nucleotides, the CDR3 is TGTGCCAGTAGTATCAGAGCGGGTGAGCAGTTCTTC.